Presented here are 22 T cell receptor beta chains from one specimen sequenced in a study of T cell responses to AZD1222 COVID-19 vaccine. The data were produced by immunoSEQ multiplex PCR, yet TCRdb's version contains in-frame clones alone and is incomplete. The repertoire holds roughly 120,000 clones, 80% to 90% seen once, with under 4.5% in the top ten. The sample was peripheral blood, taken on day 0 of MenACWY control vaccination. These receptors were collected from an adult in good health.

The chain links TRBV6-6 to TRBJ1-2; D gene unclear. V was cut by 0 bases and J by 8 bases, with 7 bases left in between. The CDR3 runs 12 residues. Germline V CDR1 and CDR2: MNHNY, SVGAGI (reference sequence). For the CDR3, the DNA is TGTGCCAGCAGTTACTCTACCGGGGGCTACACCTTC. Encoded protein: CASSYSTGGYTF.

V and J are TRBV7-9 and TRBJ2-1; 10 bases are shared with TRBD1. This CDR3 has 15 amino acids. The germline CDR1 and CDR2 sequences are SEHNR and FQNEAQ (reference sequence). The ends lost 3 bases at V and 7 bases at J; junction bases unmatched: 6. CDR3 DNA: TGTGCCAGCAGCTTCTGGGACAGGGGTGCAAATGAGCAGTTCTTC. It codes for CASSFWDRGANEQFF.

The sample holds a few counts of this clone. V usage is TRBV7-9 and J usage is TRBJ2-5, with 7 nucleotides matching TRBD2. Per germline, CDR1 SEHNR and CDR2 FQNEAQ (reference sequence). The CDR3 loop spans 15 amino acids. V shed 5 bases and J 3 bases; nucleotides not matched to a gene: 9. CDR3 protein: CASSQMGGSEETQYF. The CDR3 DNA sequence: TGTGCCAGCAGCCAGATGGGGGGGTCGGAAGAGACCCAGTACTTC.

This sequence joins TRBV7-9 and TRBJ1-1; weak D call: TRBD1 (5 bases). The germline V gene has CDR1 SEHNR and CDR2 FQNEAQ (reference sequence). The CDR3 runs 12 residues. Trimming shortened V by 4 bases and J by 3 bases, and 6 bases separated the two germline ends. CDR3 loop: CASSWGYTEAFF. CDR3 nucleotides: TGTGCCAGCAGCTGGGGGTACACTGAAGCTTTCTTT.

The chain joins TRBV30 to TRBJ2-7, with 8 bases matching TRBD2. The CDR3 is made up of 14 amino acids. Trimming cost V 0 bases and J 0 bases; bases outside gene matches: 1. CDR1 and CDR2 (germline): GTSNPN, SVGIG (reference sequence). The CDR3 DNA reads as TGTGCCTGGAGTGTACGGGGGGGCTCCTACGAGCAGTACTTC. Translated, it gives CAWSVRGGSYEQYF. The whole variable domain, filled in from reference TRBV30 and TRBJ2-7, reads SQTIHQWPATLVQPVGSPLSLECTVEGTSNPNLYWYRQAAGRGLQLLFYSVGIGQISSEVPQNLSASRPQDRQFILSSKKLLLSDSGFYLCAWSVRGGSYEQYFGPGTRLTVT.

The chain joins TRBV11-2 to TRBJ2-7, with D possibly TRBD1 on 5 matching bases. The germline V gene encodes CDR1 SGHAT and CDR2 FQNNGV. This CDR3 region has 14 residues. The germline V and J ends were trimmed by 2 bases and 4 bases, with 12 bases remaining between them. The CDR3 bases are TGTGCCAGCAGCTTATTTCCAGGGATGTACGAGCAGTACTTC. Amino acid sequence: CASSLFPGMYEQYF. The variable domain in full, with the rest retrieved from reference TRBV11-2 and TRBJ2-7, is EAGVAQSPRYKIIEKRQSVAFWCNPISGHATLYWYQQILGQGPKLLIQFQNNGVVDDSQLPKDRFSAERLKGVDSTLKIQPAKLEDSAVYLCASSLFPGMYEQYFGPGTRLTVT.

The chain combines TRBV6-5 with TRBJ2-3, with TRBD2 as a possible D gene (5 bases). This CDR3 has 14 residues. Looked up from germline, CDR1 is MNHEY and CDR2 is SVGAGI. Trimming shortened V by 0 bases and J by 5 bases, and 9 bases separated the two germline ends. CDR3 DNA sequence: TGTGCCAGCAGTTACTCGAGGGTCAAAGATACGCAGTATTTT. Translating gives CASSYSRVKDTQYF.

The V gene is TRBV4-1, the J gene TRBJ1-6; possible D gene TRBD1, 6 bases. CDR1 MGHRA and CDR2 YSYEKL come from the germline V gene. This CDR3 has 16 amino acids. The germline V and J ends were trimmed by 1 base and 2 bases, with 9 bases remaining between them. CDR3 region: CASSQGTEAYNSPLHF. In DNA, the CDR3 is TGCGCCAGCAGCCAAGGGACAGAGGCCTATAATTCACCCCTCCACTTT.

The rearrangement uses TRBV19 and TRBJ1-6; tentatively, D is TRBD1 (6 bases). Trimming stripped 7 bases from V and 4 bases from J, with 17 bases between. Germline V gene sequence: CDR1 LNHDA, CDR2 SQIVND (reference sequence). The CDR3 sequence is 16 residues long. The CDR3 sequence is CASTLTATGYNSPLHF. CDR3 DNA: TGTGCCAGTACCTTGACCGCGACAGGATATAATTCACCCCTCCACTTT. Combining the CDR3 with reference TRBV19 and TRBJ1-6 gives the whole variable domain DGGITQSPKYLFRKEGQNVTLSCEQNLNHDAMYWYRQDPGQGLRLIYYSQIVNDFQKGDIAEGYSVSREKKESFPLTVTSAQKNPTAFYLCASTLTATGYNSPLHFGNGTRLTVT.

V gene TRBV24-1 combines with J gene TRBJ1-2; no clear D gene. This CDR3 comprises 14 residues. V was cut by 0 bases and J by 4 bases, with 8 bases left in between. Germline values: CDR1 KGHDR, CDR2 SFDVKD. The chain's CDR3 is CATSDLNQAYGYTF. The CDR3 coding sequence is TGTGCCACCAGTGATTTGAACCAGGCCTATGGCTACACCTTC.

This clone appeared a few times. This sequence joins TRBV24-1 and TRBJ2-7; D call uncertain. Germline V CDR1 and CDR2: KGHDR, SFDVKD. This CDR3 region has 14 residues. Trimming stripped 4 bases from V and 2 bases from J, with 11 bases between. The CDR3 region is CATSDASPPYEQYF. The DNA for the CDR3 is TGTGCCACCAGTGACGCTTCCCCCCCCTACGAGCAGTACTTC.

The V call is TRBV7-2, the J call TRBJ1-2; perhaps TRBD1 as D (5 bases). V was cut by 0 bases and J by 0 bases, with 8 bases left in between. The CDR3 consists of 15 residues. Looked up from germline, CDR1 is SGHTA and CDR2 is FQGNSA. The CDR3 loop is CASSLAGASNYGYTF. The CDR3, as DNA: TGTGCCAGCAGCTTAGCCGGGGCCTCTAACTATGGCTACACCTTC. Full variable domain (remainder filled in from reference TRBV7-2 and TRBJ1-2): GAGVSQSPSNKVTEKGKDVELRCDPISGHTALYWYRQSLGQGLEFLIYFQGNSAPDKSGLPSDRFSAERTGGSVSTLTIQRTQQEDSAVYLCASSLAGASNYGYTFGSGTRLTVV.

The genes are TRBV30 and TRBJ2-7; D perhaps matches TRBD2 (6 bases). The CDR3 is 13 residues long. V was cut by 5 bases and J by 9 bases, with 20 bases left in between. Germline assignment: CDR1 GTSNPN and CDR2 SVGIG (reference sequence). DNA for the CDR3: TGTGCCTGGTCACATCTTGCGCGGGGAGGGCAGTACTTC. Translating it yields CAWSHLARGGQYF.

The count of this clone is one. The V gene is TRBV7-2, the J gene TRBJ2-7; TRBD2 aligns across 12 bases. The trim removed 0 bases at V and 2 bases at J, leaving 8 bases unmatched. The V gene's germline CDR1 is SGHTA and CDR2 FQGNSA. This CDR3 has 18 amino acids. This CDR3 is CASSLATTSGGNPYEQYF. The DNA for the CDR3 is TGTGCCAGCAGCTTAGCTACGACTAGCGGGGGAAATCCCTACGAGCAGTACTTC.

The chain couples TRBV11-3 to TRBJ2-1, with 9 bases that match TRBD1. J gave up 2 bases and V 4 bases, and 3 bases lay outside the gene matches. CDR1 is SGHNT, CDR2 YENEEA, per germline. The CDR3 is 15 amino acids. As DNA, the CDR3 is TGTGCCAGCAGCTCCGGACAGGGGACCTACAATGAGCAGTTCTTC. This sequence encodes CASSSGQGTYNEQFF.

The chain recombines TRBV6-1 with TRBJ1-1; D not resolved. The V and J ends lost 0 bases and 1 base respectively, with 6 bases between them. The CDR3 runs to 14 residues. Germline-derived CDR1 and CDR2 are MNHNS and SASEGT. CDR3 DNA sequence: TGTGCCAGCAGTGAAGCGGGAAAGAACACTGAAGCTTTCTTT. The encoded protein is CASSEAGKNTEAFF.

The V call is TRBV6-1, the J call TRBJ2-5, with D uncertain. Germline loops: CDR1 MNHNS, CDR2 SASEGT. Trimming shortened V by 2 bases and J by 5 bases, and 12 bases separated the two germline ends. The CDR3 has 14 residues. The CDR3 loop reads CASSEPRRRETQYF. CDR3 nucleotide sequence: TGTGCCAGCAGTGAACCCCGCCGGCGGGAGACCCAGTACTTC.

The chain is built from TRBV2 and TRBJ1-2, with D unresolved. The germline CDR1 and CDR2 sequences are SNHLY and FYNNEI. Trimming shortened V by 6 bases and J by 4 bases, and 6 bases separated the two germline ends. The CDR3 is 11 amino acids. CDR3 coding DNA: TGTGCCAGCAGCGAGCGCTATGGCTACACCTTC. Protein: CASSERYGYTF.

V and J are TRBV20-1 and TRBJ2-7; D ambiguous. Germline V lookup: CDR1 DFQATT, CDR2 SNEGSKA (reference sequence). V shed 0 bases and J shed 7 bases, with 7 bases lying between them. The CDR3 is 11 residues long. DNA of the CDR3: TGCAGTGCTAGAGATGCCCGGGAGCAGTACTTC. The encoded protein is CSARDAREQYF.

V usage is TRBV29-1 and J usage is TRBJ1-3; D is unclear. Trimming left V 6 bases short and J 0 bases short, with 15 bases between. Looked up from germline, CDR1 is SQVTM and CDR2 is ANQGSEA. This CDR3 has 15 residues. The CDR3 protein is CSVLGRTNSGNTIYF. CDR3 nucleotides: TGCAGCGTACTGGGCAGGACTAACTCTGGAAACACCATATATTTT.

This clone was counted only a few times. The chain joins TRBV6-5 to TRBJ2-1; unclear D gene. Looked up from germline, CDR1 is MNHEY and CDR2 is SVGAGI. This CDR3 is built from 15 residues. The germline V and J ends were trimmed by 0 bases and 3 bases, with 9 bases remaining between them. CDR3 DNA: TGTGCCAGCAGTTACTCAGGGCGCGGCTACAATGAGCAGTTCTTC. This translates into CASSYSGRGYNEQFF.

About this clone: A read error may produce the germline difference seen at one junction end. The chain combines TRBV15 with TRBJ2-7, with 8 bases fitting TRBD2. The CDR3 contains 12 residues. CDR1 and CDR2 from the germline V gene are LNHNV and YYDKDF (reference sequence). The CDR3 DNA reads as TGTGCCACCAGCAGAGATCAGGGACTAGGGCACTTC. Encoded protein: CATSRDQGLGHF.